The 21 T cell receptor beta chains given below trace back to one sample, sequenced in a study of CD8 T cells in ankylosing spondylitis. MiXCR, applied by TCRdb to the 5' RACE reads, yields one record per CDR3 protein. The sample carries roughly 670,000 distinct CDR3 sequences, 15% to 20% recorded once. Study-wide findings and caveats: In ankylosing spondylitis blood, a motif of seven to nine highly homologous TCR beta variants appeared characteristic.

Antigen specificity for these receptors is unknown. Sequenced input: blood, either unsorted or a sorted T cell fraction (not recorded which). Source of these receptors: a male donor with ankylosing spondylitis.

J is TRBJ2-5 and V is TRBV7-2; 8 positions match TRBD1. The CDR3 has 16 residues. Looked up from germline, CDR1 is SGHTA and CDR2 is FQGNSA. The trim removed 5 bases at V and 3 bases at J, leaving 11 bases unmatched. DNA for the CDR3: TGTGCCAGCAGCATTGGGACAGGCCTTGCTGAAGAGACCCAGTACTTC. Translating gives CASSIGTGLAEETQYF.

The chain employs TRBV7-6 and TRBJ2-5; 9 nucleotides match TRBD2. Trimming cost V 0 bases and J 7 bases; bases outside gene matches: 6. Germline values: CDR1 SGHVS, CDR2 FNYEAQ. The CDR3 runs 15 residues. CDR3 bases: TGTGCCAGCAGCTTAGCCGCTAGCGGGGTCGGGACCCAGTACTTC. Translation gives CASSLAASGVGTQYF.

The V gene is TRBV5-5, the J gene TRBJ2-7, with D perhaps being TRBD1 or TRBD2 (5 bases each). The germline V and J ends were trimmed by 4 bases and 1 base, with 18 bases remaining between them. Germline CDR1 and CDR2: SGHKS and YYEKEE (reference sequence). CDR3 length: 16 amino acids. The CDR3 spells CASSPTLGLASYEQYF. CDR3 nucleotides: TGTGCCAGCAGCCCCACACTGGGGCTAGCTTCCTACGAGCAGTACTTC.

The V and J genes are TRBV6-2 or TRBV6-3 and TRBJ2-3; 13 bases fit TRBD2. This CDR3 has 16 residues. CDR1 is MNHEY and CDR2 is SVGEGT in the germline V gene. V shed 2 bases, J shed 2 bases, and the junction held 1 base outside the gene matches. CDR3 region: CASSYGLAGATDTQYF. Written as DNA, the CDR3 is TGTGCCAGCAGTTACGGACTAGCGGGGGCCACAGATACGCAGTATTTT.

The rearrangement uses TRBV9 and TRBJ1-3; D remains ambiguous. CDR3 length: 14 residues. V lost 0 bases and J 2 bases, leaving 6 bases between the germline ends. CDR1 SGDLS and CDR2 YYNGEE come from the germline V gene. CDR3 sequence (DNA): TGTGCCAGCAGCGTAGAGGACGCTGGAAACACCATATATTTT. It codes for CASSVEDAGNTIYF. The entire variable domain, with the rest obtained from reference TRBV9 and TRBJ1-3, is as follows: DSGVTQTPKHLITATGQRVTLRCSPRSGDLSVYWYQQSLDQGLQFLIQYYNGEERAKGNILERFSAQQFPDLHSELNLSSLELGDSALYFCASSVEDAGNTIYFGEGSWLTVV.

This clonotype was counted between two and nine times. The J gene is TRBJ2-7, the V gene TRBV18, with a tentative D call TRBD2 (6 bases). CDR1 is KGHSH, CDR2 LQKENI, per germline. The germline V and J ends were trimmed by 1 base and 0 bases, with 10 bases remaining between them. This CDR3 region has 15 residues. The CDR3 reads CASSPLGLGSYEQYF. In DNA form, the CDR3 reads TGTGCCAGCTCACCACTGGGACTGGGCTCCTACGAGCAGTACTTC.

The rearrangement uses TRBV6-5 and TRBJ2-7, with 9 bases lining up with TRBD2. CDR3 length: 18 amino acids. The V gene end was trimmed by 2 bases and the J gene end by 0 bases; junction bases not matched to a gene: 11. Per germline, CDR1 MNHEY and CDR2 SVGAGI. CDR3 region: CASSYGPSGDFSSYEQYF. CDR3 in DNA: TGTGCCAGCAGTTACGGGCCTAGCGGGGACTTCAGCTCCTACGAGCAGTACTTC.

This clonotype occurred a few times. The chain is built from TRBV4-1 and TRBJ1-3; D is perhaps TRBD1 (6 bases). Germline V gene data show CDR1 as MGHRA and CDR2 as YSYEKL. The CDR3 runs 13 residues. The ends were cut back, 0 bases at V and 9 bases at J, with 9 bases in the middle. CDR3 region: CASSQDPGATIYF. The CDR3 bases are TGCGCCAGCAGCCAAGATCCGGGGGCCACCATATATTTT.

This clonotype was detected a few times. The genes are TRBV20-1 and TRBJ2-5; 7 bases match TRBD2. V trimming: 3 bases; J trimming: 5 bases; junction bases outside the gene matches: 9. Looked up from germline, CDR1 is DFQATT and CDR2 is SNEGSKA (reference sequence). The CDR3 length is 14 residues. The CDR3 nucleotides read TGCAGTGCTAGGGGGATAAGCGGGGTGGAGACCCAGTACTTC. This sequence encodes CSARGISGVETQYF.

Ten or more counts support this clonotype. The rearrangement uses TRBV29-1 and TRBJ1-1; D remains unclear. The CDR3 is 12 residues long. V lost 3 bases and J lost 3, with 8 bases in between. CDR1 and CDR2 (germline): SQVTM, ANQGSEA. The CDR3 nucleotides read TGCAGCGTTGACGGGTCGGACACTGAAGCTTTCTTT. Protein sequence: CSVDGSDTEAFF.

The chain recombines TRBV12-3 or TRBV12-4 with TRBJ2-1; 10 positions match TRBD2. The CDR3 is 15 amino acids. The V gene end was trimmed by 2 bases and the J gene end by 8 bases; junction bases not matched to a gene: 6. CDR3 protein: CASSLSSGRADEQFF. CDR3 nucleotide sequence: TGTGCCAGCAGTTTATCAAGCGGGAGGGCCGATGAGCAGTTCTTC.

Notes on this clonotype: An end of the junction does not agree with germline; a read error may underlie this. V usage is TRBV7-8 and J usage is TRBJ2-7; the D call may be TRBD1 or TRBD2 (5 bases each). Per the germline V gene, CDR1 is SGHVS and CDR2 is FQNEAQ. The CDR3 is 11 amino acids. CDR3 DNA: TGTGCCAGCAGCTTACACCGGGACCCAAAGTTC. Residues: CASSLHRDPKF.

The genes are TRBV24-1 and TRBJ2-2, with 14 bases lining up with TRBD2. Trimming took 3 bases from V and 8 from J; bases not matched to a gene: 10. CDR3 length: 18 amino acids. CDR1 is KGHDR, CDR2 SFDVKD, per germline. The CDR3 here is CATSDPLTSGRANGELFF. The CDR3 DNA reads as TGTGCCACCAGTGATCCGCTGACTAGCGGGAGGGCTAATGGGGAGCTGTTTTTT.

This rearrangement joins TRBV18 to TRBJ1-1, with TRBD1 matching over 9 bases. CDR1 is KGHSH and CDR2 is LQKENI in the germline V gene. This CDR3 contains 14 residues. J was trimmed by 11 bases and V by 0 bases; bases with no gene match: 7. The CDR3 sequence: CASSPPGTGSWAFF. In nucleotides, the CDR3 is TGTGCCAGCTCACCACCGGGGACAGGGTCTTGGGCTTTCTTT.

This clonotype was picked up a small number of times. The genes are TRBV5-1 and TRBJ2-7; TRBD2 might be the D (6 bases). The length of the CDR3 is 13 residues. The germline V and J ends were trimmed by 4 bases and 3 bases, with 11 bases remaining between them. The V gene's germline CDR1 is SGHRS and CDR2 YFSETQ. The CDR3, as DNA: TGCGCCAGCAGCCGGGGGACTGGCTACGAGCAGTACTTC. As protein: CASSRGTGYEQYF.

This clonotype has only a few counts. This chain links TRBV4-1 with TRBJ2-7; D ambiguous. The CDR3 totals 14 residues. From germline, CDR1 is MGHRA and CDR2 YSYEKL. Trimming shortened V by 3 bases and J by 7 bases, and 16 bases separated the two germline ends. The CDR3 DNA reads as TGCGCCAGCAGCCACCACCGGGCCCCCGGGGAGCAGTACTTC. Its protein product is CASSHHRAPGEQYF.

In this sample, this clonotype turned up a few times. Written as DNA, the CDR3 is TGTGCCAGCAGCTTAGCGATCGATGAGGCTTTCTTT. Its protein product is CASSLAIDEAFF. The V and J genes are TRBV7-9 and TRBJ1-1; the D is unclear. The CDR3 is 12 amino acids. The germline gives CDR1 SEHNR, CDR2 FQNEAQ (reference sequence). Trimming took off 0 bases at V and 11 bases at J, with 10 bases between the two ends.

This clonotype was found many times. The genes are TRBV20-1 and TRBJ2-7, with D tentatively TRBD2 (6 bases). Trimming left V 4 bases short and J 7 bases short, with 17 bases between. Germline CDR1 DFQATT, CDR2 SNEGSKA (reference sequence). There are 13 residues in the CDR3. Here the CDR3 reads CSATGTGGWEQYF. The CDR3 nucleotides read TGCAGTGCTACAGGGACTGGAGGGTGGGAGCAGTACTTC.

This rearrangement joins TRBV29-1 to TRBJ1-5; D may be TRBD1 (5 bases). There are 13 residues in the CDR3. CDR1 SQVTM and CDR2 ANQGSEA come from the germline V gene. V lost 6 bases to trimming and J lost 3 bases, with 12 bases between them. The CDR3 DNA is TGCAGCGTCGCCGACAGTATCAATCAGCCCCAGCATTTT. Protein sequence: CSVADSINQPQHF.

The V gene is TRBV5-1, the J gene TRBJ2-2; D is possibly TRBD1 (5 bases). In germline, CDR1 is SGHRS, CDR2 YFSETQ. This CDR3 spans 17 amino acids. Trimming took off 4 bases at V and 2 bases at J, with 18 bases between the two ends. The DNA of the CDR3 is TGCGCCAGCAGCAAAAAACAGGCGAACCCCAACACCGGGGAGCTGTTTTTT. Its translation is CASSKKQANPNTGELFF.

The chain links TRBV24-1 to TRBJ2-1; a possible D gene is TRBD1 (5 bases). Looked up from germline, CDR1 is KGHDR and CDR2 is SFDVKD. The CDR3 has 13 amino acids. Trimming took 8 bases from V and 4 from J, leaving 11 bases between them. The CDR3 here is CATKGPVYNEQFF. CDR3 DNA sequence: TGTGCCACCAAGGGGCCAGTATACAATGAGCAGTTCTTC.